This T cell receptor (beta chain) was identified in a study of blood T cell repertoires in COVID-19. As for the study in general: Whether acute or convalescent, the COVID-19 samples came from the United States, Italy and Spain. Sources were T cells, B-cell-depleted T cells, or PBMCs; the material itself was cDNA or gDNA.

This CDR3 has 16 residues. Germline V gene lookup returns CDR1 MNHNS and CDR2 SASEGT. Trimming shortened V by 2 bases and J by 0 bases, and 13 bases separated the two germline ends. In the original processing: By means of reference gene primer amplification, nucleated cell counts were estimated. The table came from immunoSEQ multiplex PCR; TCRdb's copy has only in-frame clones and leaves some out. The V and J calls and the clone size are those of that table, but D and trimming were determined from the DNA. The data show roughly 32,000 clones, more than 75% seen once. Sample: peripheral blood. The receptor comes from a man aged 55 to 69 with active COVID-19. V usage is TRBV6-1 and J usage is TRBJ1-1; weak D call: TRBD1 (6 bases). CDR3 protein: CASSEIADSMNTEAFF. CDR3 bases: TGTGCCAGCAGTGAAATCGCGGACAGCATGAACACTGAAGCTTTCTTT.